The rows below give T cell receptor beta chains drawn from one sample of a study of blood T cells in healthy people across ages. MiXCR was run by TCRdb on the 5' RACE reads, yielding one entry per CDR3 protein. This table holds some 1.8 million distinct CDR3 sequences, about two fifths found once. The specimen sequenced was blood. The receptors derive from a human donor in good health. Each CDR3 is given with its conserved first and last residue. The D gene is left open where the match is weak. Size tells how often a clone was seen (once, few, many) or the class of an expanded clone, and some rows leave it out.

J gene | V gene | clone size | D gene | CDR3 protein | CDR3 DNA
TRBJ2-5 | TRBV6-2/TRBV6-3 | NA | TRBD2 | CASSQGLAGGRQETQYF | TGTGCCAGCAGCCAAGGACTAGCGGGGGGGCGCCAAGAGACCCAGTACTTC
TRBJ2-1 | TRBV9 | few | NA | CASSVGPLYNEQFF | TGTGCCAGCAGCGTAGGGCCCCTCTACAATGAGCAGTTCTTC
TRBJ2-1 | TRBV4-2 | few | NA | CASSQDPLAPEQFF | TGTGCCAGCAGCCAAGACCCCCTAGCGCCTGAGCAGTTCTTC
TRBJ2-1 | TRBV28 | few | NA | CASSSWGDKPSYNEQFF | TGTGCCAGCAGTTCCTGGGGGGACAAACCCTCCTACAATGAGCAGTTCTTC
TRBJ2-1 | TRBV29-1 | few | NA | CSVGPLYYNEQFF | TGCAGCGTTGGGCCCCTGTATTACAATGAGCAGTTCTTC
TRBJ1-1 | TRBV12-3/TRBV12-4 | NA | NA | CASSLRRGTPEAFF | TGTGCCAGCAGTTTACGTAGGGGCACTCCGGAAGCTTTCTTT
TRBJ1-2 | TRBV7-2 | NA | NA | CASSLAMGGRGYGYTF | TGTGCCAGCAGCTTAGCGATGGGGGGGCGCGGCTATGGCTACACCTTC
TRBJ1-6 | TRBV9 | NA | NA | CASSPRRESDSPLHF | TGTGCCAGCAGCCCGAGAAGGGAGAGTGATTCACCCCTCCACTTT
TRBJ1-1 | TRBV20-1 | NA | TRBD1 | CSAREGARGTEAFF | TGCAGTGCTAGGGAGGGGGCGCGGGGGACTGAAGCTTTCTTT
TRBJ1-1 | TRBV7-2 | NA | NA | CASSFRSTLDTEAFF | TGTGCCAGCAGCTTCCGCTCAACCTTGGACACTGAAGCTTTCTTT
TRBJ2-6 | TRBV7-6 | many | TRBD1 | CASSPLTGHGANVLTF | TGTGCCAGCAGCCCACTGACAGGGCACGGGGCCAACGTCCTGACTTTC
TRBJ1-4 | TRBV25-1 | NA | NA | CAGSEYSSMANEKLFF | TGTGCCGGCAGTGAATATTCTAGTATGGCTAATGAAAAACTGTTTTTT
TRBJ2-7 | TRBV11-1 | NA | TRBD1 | CASSLNRGNEQYF | TGTGCCAGCAGCTTAAACAGGGGCAACGAGCAGTACTTC
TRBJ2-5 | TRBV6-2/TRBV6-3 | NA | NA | CASNLWGMSETQYF | TGTGCCAGCAACCTATGGGGGATGTCAGAGACCCAGTACTTC
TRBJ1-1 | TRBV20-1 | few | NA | CSARTSGNTEAFF | TGCAGTGCTAGAACGTCGGGGAACACTGAAGCTTTCTTT
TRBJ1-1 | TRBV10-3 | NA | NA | CAISGDTNTEAFF | TGTGCCATCAGTGGGGACACGAACACTGAAGCTTTCTTT
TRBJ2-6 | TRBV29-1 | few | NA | CSVVSRTGANVLTF | TGCAGCGTTGTAAGCAGGACGGGGGCCAACGTCCTGACTTTC
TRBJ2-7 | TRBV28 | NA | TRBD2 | CASSSPRTSGDLISYEQYF | TGTGCAAGCAGTTCCCCCCGGACTAGCGGGGACCTCATCTCCTACGAGCAGTACTTC
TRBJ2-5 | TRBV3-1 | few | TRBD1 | CASSQEGTAQETQYF | TGTGCCAGCAGCCAAGAAGGGACAGCTCAAGAGACCCAGTACTTC
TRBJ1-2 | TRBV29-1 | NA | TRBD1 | CSVDRAGGVYGYTF | TGCAGCGTTGATAGGGCAGGGGGCGTCTATGGCTACACCTTC
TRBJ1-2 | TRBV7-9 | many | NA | CASSLDTRYTGGYTF | TGTGCCAGCAGCTTAGATACCCGGTATACTGGGGGCTACACCTTC
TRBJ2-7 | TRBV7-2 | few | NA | CASSPRGGWLAGSYEQYF | TGTGCCAGCAGCCCCAGGGGGGGGTGGCTAGCGGGCTCATACGAGCAGTACTTC
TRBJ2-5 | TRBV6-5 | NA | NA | CASSYSFNQEAQYF | TGTGCCAGCAGTTACTCGTTTAACCAAGAGGCCCAGTACTTC
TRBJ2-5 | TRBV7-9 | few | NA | CASRPSGQETQYF | TGTGCCAGCCGCCCATCTGGCCAAGAGACCCAGTACTTC
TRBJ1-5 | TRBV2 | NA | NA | CASSDSREVNQPQHF | TGTGCCAGCAGTGATAGCAGAGAGGTTAACCAGCCCCAGCATTTT
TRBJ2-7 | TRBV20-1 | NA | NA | CSARDLRAGLTYEQYF | TGCAGTGCTAGAGATCTACGGGCGGGGTTGACCTACGAGCAGTACTTC
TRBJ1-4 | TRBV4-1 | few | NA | CASSPRTQGEKLFF | TGCGCCAGCAGCCCCCGTACCCAAGGGGAAAAACTGTTTTTT
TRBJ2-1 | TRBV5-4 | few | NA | CASSWRGARNEQFF | TGTGCCAGCAGCTGGAGGGGGGCGCGCAATGAGCAGTTCTTC
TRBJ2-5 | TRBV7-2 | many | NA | CASSLFLGETQYF | TGCGCCAGCAGCTTGTTTCTGGGGGAGACCCAGTACTTC
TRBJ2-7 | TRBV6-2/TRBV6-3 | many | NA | CASSYSYSYEQYF | TGTGCCAGCAGTTACTCTTACAGCTACGAGCAGTACTTC
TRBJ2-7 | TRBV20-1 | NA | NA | CSVIIAGYEQYF | TGCAGTGTAATAATAGCTGGGTACGAGCAGTACTTC
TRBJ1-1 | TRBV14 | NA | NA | CASSQSRGSTEAFF | TGTGCCAGCAGCCAATCGCGGGGATCCACTGAAGCTTTCTTT
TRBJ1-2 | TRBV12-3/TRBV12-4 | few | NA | CASSDRRVGYTF | TGTGCCAGCTCCGACAGAAGAGTCGGCTACACCTTC
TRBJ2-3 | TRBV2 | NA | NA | CASRFYWEVQPDTQYF | TGTGCCAGCAGATTTTACTGGGAGGTCCAGCCAGATACGCAGTATTTT
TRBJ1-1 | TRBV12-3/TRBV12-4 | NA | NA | CASMLQMNTEAFF | TGTGCCAGCATGCTACAGATGAACACTGAAGCTTTCTTT
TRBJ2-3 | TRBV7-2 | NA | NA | CASPTGDTQYF | TGTGCCAGCCCCACAGGAGATACGCAGTATTTT
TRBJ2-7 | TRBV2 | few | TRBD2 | CASSSASGGGIYEQYF | TGTGCCAGCAGTTCTGCTAGCGGGGGGGGAATTTACGAGCAGTACTTC
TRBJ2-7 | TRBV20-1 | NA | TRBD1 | CSAPGQNTYEQYF | TGCAGTGCTCCGGGACAGAACACCTACGAGCAGTACTTC
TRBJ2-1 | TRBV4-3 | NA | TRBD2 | CASSQYPVAGAGNEQFF | TGCGCCAGCAGCCAATACCCCGTAGCGGGGGCTGGGAATGAGCAGTTCTTC
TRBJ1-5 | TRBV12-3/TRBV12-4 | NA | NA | CASTSRGRRQPQHF | TGTGCCAGCACTTCGCGGGGGCGGAGGCAGCCCCAGCATTTT
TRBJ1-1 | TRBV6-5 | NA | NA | CASSYSHSNTEAFF | TGTGCCAGCAGTTACTCGCACAGTAACACTGAAGCTTTCTTT
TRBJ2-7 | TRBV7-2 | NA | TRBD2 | CASSLLAAPYEQYF | TGTGCCAGCAGCCTACTAGCGGCCCCCTACGAGCAGTACTTC
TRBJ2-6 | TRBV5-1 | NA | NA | CASSQTGEAGANVLTF | TGCGCCAGCAGCCAAACGGGGGAGGCTGGGGCCAACGTCCTGACTTTC
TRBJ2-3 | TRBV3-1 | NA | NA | CASSQRAIEAQYF | TGTGCCAGCAGCCAGCGGGCTATCGAGGCGCAGTATTTT
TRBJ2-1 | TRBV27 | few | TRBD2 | CASSPTASGLTYNEQFF | TGTGCCAGCAGTCCAACGGCTAGCGGCCTTACCTACAATGAGCAGTTCTTC
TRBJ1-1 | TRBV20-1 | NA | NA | CSATKQRGVNTEAFF | TGCAGTGCTACTAAACAGAGAGGTGTGAACACTGAAGCTTTCTTT
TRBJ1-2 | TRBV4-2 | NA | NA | CASSQSGGIKGYTF | TGTGCCAGCAGCCAATCCGGGGGTATTAAGGGCTACACCTTC
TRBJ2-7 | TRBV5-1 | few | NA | CASSARELYEQYF | TGCGCCAGCAGCGCCAGGGAGCTCTACGAGCAGTACTTC
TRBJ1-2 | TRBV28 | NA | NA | CASSLSVGVYGYTF | TGTGCCAGCAGTTTAAGCGTTGGGGTCTATGGCTACACCTTC
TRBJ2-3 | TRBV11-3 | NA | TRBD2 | CASSPLAGVPTHYF | TGTGCCAGCAGCCCCCTGGCGGGGGTGCCTACGCACTATTTT
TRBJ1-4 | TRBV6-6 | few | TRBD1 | CASIKGAGRVEKLFF | TGTGCCAGCATTAAGGGGGCAGGGAGGGTTGAAAAACTGTTTTTT
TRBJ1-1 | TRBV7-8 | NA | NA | CASSTPQGAAEAFF | TGTGCCAGCAGCACACCCCAAGGGGCAGCTGAAGCTTTCTTT
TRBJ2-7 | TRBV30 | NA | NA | CAWNVTPPREQYF | TGTGCCTGGAATGTAACCCCTCCTCGTGAGCAGTACTTC
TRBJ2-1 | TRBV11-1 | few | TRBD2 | CASSALTSGVSDEQFF | TGTGCCAGCAGCGCATTAACTAGCGGGGTCTCCGATGAGCAGTTCTTC